This T cell receptor (beta chain) is drawn from a study of blood T cell repertoires in COVID-19. In the study overall: Samples of COVID-19 (acute and convalescent) were obtained from the United States, Italy and Spain. The analysed material was cDNA or gDNA that came from T cells, B-cell-depleted T cells, or PBMCs.

Study processing details: Amplification with reference gene primers provided the estimates of nucleated cell counts. Profiled with immunoSEQ multiplex PCR; TCRdb holds only in-frame clones, not every one. For V, J and clone size, that table is used; D and trimming come from the DNA. The sample yields approximately 210,000 clones, about 83% seen once. This clone was seen a single time. The V segment lost 4 bases and the J segment 3 bases; nucleotides outside the gene matches: 6. The germline CDR1 and CDR2 sequences are LGHDT and YNNKEL (reference sequence). The CDR3 runs to 16 residues. The chain recombines TRBV3-1 (or the pseudogene TRBV3-2) with TRBJ1-6, with TRBD1 matching over 7 bases. Sequencing was performed on peripheral blood. The receptor's source is a woman aged 70-85 years with active or convalescent COVID-19. In DNA, the CDR3 is TGTGCCAGCAGCCTCCGACAGGGAAACTATAATTCACCCCTCCACTTT. Translated, it gives CASSLRQGNYNSPLHF.